The 14 T cell receptor beta chains below come from one sample, sequenced in a study of T cells in Graves' hyperthyroidism and ophthalmopathy. The CDR3 regions of TCR beta were amplified from RNA transcripts. With the HTBI primer set, the TCR CDR3 went through a first round of RT-PCR. TCRdb itself ran the multiplex PCR reads through MiXCR, one entry per CDR3 protein. The sample lists approximately 500,000 distinct CDR3 sequences, 46% occurring once. Sequencing input: peripheral blood or thyroid tissue (not recorded which). Receptors originate from a woman in her late teens or twenties with Graves' hyperthyroidism.

With regard to this clonotype: The junction differs from germline at one of its ends, possibly a read error. This chain connects TRBV29-1 to TRBJ1-5, with TRBD1 as a possible D gene (6 bases). CDR1 SQVTM and CDR2 ANQGSEA come from the germline V gene. This CDR3 has 13 residues. The CDR3: CSARQARRQPQHF. The CDR3 coding sequence is TGCAGCGCTAGACAGGCCCGCCGTCAGCCCCAGCATTTC.

As for this clonotype: This could be a read error, since a much larger clone is one nucleotide away. The chain employs TRBV7-9 and TRBJ2-7; 8 bases map to TRBD1. The CDR3 is made up of 17 amino acids. Per germline, CDR1 SEHNR and CDR2 FQNEAQ (reference sequence). Trimming removed 5 bases from V and 6 bases from J; junction bases left unmatched: 18. CDR3 loop: CASSPPTPGQDLGEQYF. The CDR3, as DNA: TGTGCCAGCAGCCCCCCCACTCCGGGACAGGATCTTGGCGAGCAGTACTTC.

Points on this clonotype: A much larger clone lies a single base off, so this may be a read error. The V and J genes are TRBV11-2 and TRBJ2-7, with D unresolved. CDR3 length: 13 amino acids. CDR1 and CDR2 from the germline V gene are SGHAT and FQNNGV. In nucleotides, the CDR3 is TGTGCCACCAGCTTAGACAAATCCTACGAGCAGTACTTC. Translation: CATSLDKSYEQYF. The complete variable domain, with remaining parts taken from reference TRBV11-2 and TRBJ2-7, reads EAGVAQSPRYKIIEKRQSVAFWCNPISGHATLYWYQQILGQGPKLLIQFQNNGVVDDSQLPKDRFSAERLKGVDSTLKIQPAKLEDSAVYLCATSLDKSYEQYFGPGTRLTVT.

The sample holds many counts of this clonotype. V gene TRBV4-1 combines with J gene TRBJ1-2; D is uncertain. V lost 0 bases and J lost 8, with 7 bases in between. The CDR3 has 12 residues. Germline V gene lookup returns CDR1 MGHRA and CDR2 YSYEKL. CDR3 sequence reads: CASSQESSGYTF. The CDR3 coding sequence is TGCGCCAGCAGCCAAGAATCGAGCGGCTACACCTTC.

This clonotype was observed many times. V and J are TRBV2 and TRBJ1-4, with unresolved D. The CDR3 spans 16 residues. Trimming removed 6 bases at V and 5 bases at J, with 19 bases between. The germline gives CDR1 SNHLY, CDR2 FYNNEI. Here the CDR3 DNA reads TGTGCCAGCAGGGAACGGACTGTAATCCTGAATGAAAAACTGTTTTTT. It encodes CASRERTVILNEKLFF.

V is TRBV2 and J is TRBJ2-6; 10 bases align to TRBD2. The CDR3 totals 16 residues. V trimming: 7 bases; J trimming: 2 bases; junction bases outside the gene matches: 5. Germline CDR1 reads SNHLY; CDR2 reads FYNNEI. CDR3 bases: TGTGCCAGCAAGGCTAGCGGGAGTGCTGGGGCCAACGTCCTGACTTTC. Protein sequence: CASKASGSAGANVLTF.

The rearrangement joins TRBV7-9 to TRBJ2-3, with D maybe TRBD2 (5 bases). The CDR3 has 15 amino acids. CDR1 and CDR2 (germline): SEHNR, FQNEAQ (reference sequence). Trimming removed 4 bases from V and 6 bases from J, with 17 bases in between. CDR3 DNA: TGTGCCAGCAGCTCGTTTCCGGCGGAGGTGGATACGCAGTATTTT. It yields the protein CASSSFPAEVDTQYF.

This clonotype showed up many times. As DNA, the CDR3 is TGCGCCAGCAGCGCCGCGGGAGGCACCTCCTACGAGCAGTACTTC. It is translated as CASSAAGGTSYEQYF. The chain combines TRBV10-1 with TRBJ2-7; 8 bases agree with TRBD2. This CDR3 has 15 amino acids. Germline values: CDR1 WNHNN, CDR2 SYGVQD (reference sequence). J lost 0 bases, V lost 6 bases, and 7 bases had no gene match.

Worth noting for this clonotype: Since the CDR3 does not end with the conserved phenylalanine or tryptophan, this likely comes from a read error. The chain joins TRBV24-1 to TRBJ1-2; 10 bases align to TRBD1. The germline gives CDR1 KGHDR, CDR2 SFDVKD. The J segment lost 6 bases and the V segment lost 8 bases, leaving 5 bases of the junction unmatched. The CDR3 loop spans 13 amino acids. The CDR3: CATTGTGDDGYTL. The CDR3 DNA sequence: TGTGCCACCACCGGGACAGGGGATGATGGCTACACCCTC.

The rearrangement uses TRBV7-2 and TRBJ2-2; D gene ambiguous. The V gene's germline CDR1 is SGHTA and CDR2 FQGNSA. CDR3 length: 13 residues. The V end was cut by 3 bases, the J end by 7 bases, with 9 bases between. The CDR3 bases are TGTGCCAGCAGCTTCGGCGGCGGCGGGGAGCTGTTTTTT. Its protein product is CASSFGGGGELFF.

There are many counts of this clonotype. J is TRBJ2-5 and V is TRBV20-1; D unclear. Trimming took off 2 bases at V and 5 bases at J, with 12 bases between the two ends. The germline gives CDR1 DFQATT, CDR2 SNEGSKA (reference sequence). CDR3 length: 13 amino acids. CDR3 region: CSARNPGLETQYF. CDR3 sequence (DNA): TGCAGTGCTAGAAATCCGGGTTTGGAGACCCAGTACTTC.

This clonotype was picked up a small number of times. This chain connects TRBV6-5 to TRBJ2-7; a possible D gene is TRBD1 (6 bases). The CDR3 consists of 12 residues. V was pared by 10 bases and J by 0 bases, with 10 bases between. CDR1 MNHEY and CDR2 SVGAGI come from the germline V gene. CDR3 region: CAIGTNSYEQYF. The CDR3 DNA is TGTGCCATCGGGACAAACTCCTACGAGCAGTACTTC.

The chain links TRBV29-1 to TRBJ2-7, with 10 bases lining up with TRBD1. V lost 8 bases to trimming and J lost 2 bases; unmatched junction nucleotides: 3. This CDR3 comprises 12 residues. CDR1 is SQVTM and CDR2 is ANQGSEA in the germline V gene. CDR3 amino acids: CSQGQGAYEQYF. The CDR3, as DNA: TGCAGCCAAGGACAGGGGGCCTACGAGCAGTACTTC.

This clonotype came up many times. The V and J genes are TRBV19 and TRBJ1-5; no definite D call. This CDR3 spans 12 amino acids. Germline CDR1 reads LNHDA; CDR2 reads SQIVND (reference sequence). V was trimmed by 3 bases and J by 5 bases, leaving 5 bases between them. CDR3: CASSMRYQPQHF. CDR3 coding DNA: TGTGCCAGTAGTATGCGTTATCAGCCCCAGCATTTT.